Listed below are T cell receptor beta chains from one sample, sequenced in a study of CD4 and CD8 cells across lung adenocarcinoma regions. TCRdb independently ran MiXCR on the PCR reads; one entry per CDR3 protein. The sample includes fewer than 7,000 distinct CDR3 sequences, 51% of them seen just once. The sequencing input was CD4+ T cells from the center of a lung tumor. The receptors come from a female donor with lung adenocarcinoma. The CD4 and CD8 labels of this study may be unreliable. The CDR3 runs from the conserved cysteine through the conserved F or W. The D gene is left open where the match is weak. Clone size is stated in some rows and not others, as once, few, many or a class when expanded.

TGTGCCAGCGAAGAGGCAGGGGGCTTTAGCAATGAGCAGTTCTTC CASEEAGGFSNEQFF TRBJ2-1 . 15 TRBD1 TRBV12-3/TRBV12-4
TGTGCCAGCAGTAGGACTAGCGGGAGTCTCACAGATACGCAGTATTTT CASSRTSGSLTDTQYF TRBJ2-3 once 16 TRBD2 TRBV6-1
TGTGCCAGCAGAAACACGAGGAGCGTATGGATACAGTTCTTC CASRNTRSVWIQFF TRBJ2-1 . 14 . TRBV6-5
TGTGCCAGCAGTCCGGGACTAGCGGATTACAATGAGCAGTTCTTC CASSPGLADYNEQFF TRBJ2-1 medium-sized 15 TRBD2 TRBV27
TGTGCCATCAGAAACCCGGGACAGGGGGACACCGGTGCGCTGTATTTT CAIRNPGQGDTGALYF TRBJ2-2 . 16 TRBD1 TRBV10-3
TGTGCCAGCCCCAGACAGGGATCGAACACCGGGGAGCTGTTTTTT CASPRQGSNTGELFF TRBJ2-2 . 15 TRBD1 TRBV7-2
TGTGCCAGCAGCGAGGGGCTGTCAGCCAGGGATACGCAGTACTTT CASSEGLSARDTQYF TRBJ1-6 . 15 . TRBV6-1
TGTGCCAGCACTGTAGAAATTAGCAATCAGCCCCAGCATTTT CASTVEISNQPQHF TRBJ1-5 medium-sized 14 . TRBV6-1
TGCAGTGCTAGAGAAGCTAGCGGGAGCTCTGAGCAGTTCTTC CSAREASGSSEQFF TRBJ2-1 . 14 TRBD2 TRBV20-1
TGTGCCAGCAGGGACACCGTAGCCAAAAACATTCAGTACTTC CASRDTVAKNIQYF TRBJ2-4 few 14 . TRBV6-1
TGTGCCAGCAGTTCACAGGGGGCAAGCTCACCCCTCCACTTT CASSSQGASSPLHF TRBJ1-6 . 14 TRBD1 TRBV7-9
TGTGCCAGCAGTTTTCAGGGGGTTGTTGATACGCAGTATTTT CASSFQGVVDTQYF TRBJ2-3 many 14 TRBD1 TRBV28
TGCGCCAGCAGTGAGTCAATAGCGGGGGGTACAGATACGCAGTATTTT CASSESIAGGTDTQYF TRBJ2-3 once 16 TRBD2 TRBV10-1
TGTGCCTGGAAGGGACAGGGAGACTCACCCCTCCACTTT CAWKGQGDSPLHF TRBJ1-6 few 13 TRBD1 TRBV30
TGTGCCAGCAGTTACGGACGTGATTACGAGCAGTACTTC CASSYGRDYEQYF TRBJ2-7 few 13 . TRBV6-5
TGTGCCAGCAGTGAATCCCCTAGAGAGACCCAGTACTTC CASSESPRETQYF TRBJ2-5 few 13 . TRBV25-1
TGTGCCAGCAGGTACCAGCGGGGGCAAGAGACCCAGTACTTC CASRYQRGQETQYF TRBJ2-5 large 14 TRBD2 TRBV6-6
TGTGCCAGCAGTGAACTTGGGGCAGGGAGTTACAATGAGCAGTTCTTC CASSELGAGSYNEQFF TRBJ2-1 . 16 . TRBV6-1
TGTGCCAGCAGCCCCTTAGCAGCCCAAGAGACCCAGTACTTC CASSPLAAQETQYF TRBJ2-5 . 14 . TRBV6-2/TRBV6-3
TGTGCCAGCAGCGCGGGCGGGTATGACACAGAGACGCAGTACTTC CASSAGGYDTETQYF TRBJ2-5 . 15 . TRBV11-1
TGTGCCAGCTCAAAGCGGGGGGGGAACACTGAAGCTTTCTTT CASSKRGGNTEAFF TRBJ1-1 . 14 . TRBV7-2
TGTGCCAGCATGGTGGGGCGGGACTCCTACAATGAGCAGTTCTTC CASMVGRDSYNEQFF TRBJ2-1 medium-sized 15 . TRBV6-1
TGTGCCAGCAGTTCCCTCAGCGGGAACACAGATACGCAGTATTTT CASSSLSGNTDTQYF TRBJ2-3 many 15 TRBD2 TRBV6-2/TRBV6-3
TGTGCCAGCAGCGGAGGACAGGGCAAACCCTACGAGCAGTACTTC CASSGGQGKPYEQYF TRBJ2-7 . 15 TRBD1 TRBV9
TGTGCCAGCAGTTACTACGGGAAGGCCACCGGGGAGCTGTTTTTT CASSYYGKATGELFF TRBJ2-2 medium-sized 15 . TRBV6-5
TGTGCCAGCAGCCCCAGCGGGTACTACGAGCAGTACTTC CASSPSGYYEQYF TRBJ2-7 . 13 . TRBV7-2
TGCGCCACCGAACTAGAAGGTAAAAACACGCAGTACTTC CATELEGKNTQYF TRBJ2-7 many 13 . TRBV10-1
TGTGCCACCCGGGGGTATAGGGAGGACCGAGACACCTTC CATRGYREDRDTF TRBJ1-2 . 13 . TRBV10-3
TGTGCGAGCCGTGTCTCGGACCTTAGAGCCACAGATATGCAGTACTTC CASRVSDLRATDMQYF TRBJ2-4 . 16 . TRBV6-8
TGTGCCAGCAGTGAAGGTCTGGGCCCAGCGGTGTGCGCCACAAATACGCAGTATTTC CASSEGLGPAVCATNTQYF TRBJ2-6 . 19 . TRBV6-1
TGTGCCAGCAGTCTGGGGAGGTACAATGAGCAGTTCTTC CASSLGRYNEQFF TRBJ2-1 few 13 . TRBV6-1
TGTGCCAGCAGTAGTAGCGGGAGGGCCTCGGGTGAGCAGTTCTTC CASSSSGRASGEQFF TRBJ2-1 medium-sized 15 TRBD2 TRBV12-3/TRBV12-4
TGTGCCAGCAGTAAATTTAAACGTGGGGTTGCTGGGGCCAACGTCCTGACTTTC CASSKFKRGVAGANVLTF TRBJ2-6 . 18 . TRBV6-1
TGTGCCAGCAGCCCTCTCCCCGGGGGGGGATACAATGAGCAGTTCTTC CASSPLPGGGYNEQFF TRBJ2-1 . 16 TRBD2 TRBV9
TGTGCCAGCAGTCCCTCAGATACGCAGTATTTT CASSPSDTQYF TRBJ2-3 few 11 . TRBV6-1
TGTGCCAGCAGCCGTGCGGGGGCTTCTGGAAACACCATATATTTT CASSRAGASGNTIYF TRBJ1-3 . 15 . TRBV6-1
TGTGCCAGCAGCTTAGGGGGCACTCTCGGGGGGGCAGAGACCCAGTACTTC CASSLGGTLGGAETQYF TRBJ2-5 medium-sized 17 TRBD2 TRBV7-2
TGTGCCAGCGGACCCGAGGCTGTCAGCACAGATACGCAGTATTTT CASGPEAVSTDTQYF TRBJ2-3 . 15 . TRBV27
TGTGCCAGCAGTGGCGGGGCTGGGGCCAACGTGCTGTCCTTC CASSGGAGANVLSF TRBJ2-6 . 14 . TRBV6-1
TGTGCCAGCAGCTTACAGCACGCGAGTGAAAAACTGTTTTTT CASSLQHASEKLFF TRBJ1-4 few 14 . TRBV7-2
TGTGCCTGCCGCCGGGCTGGGACCTACAATGAGCAGTATTTT CACRRAGTYNEQYF TRBJ2-3 . 14 . TRBV6-1
TGTGCCAGCAGTTTGGGACTAGCGGGAGGCTGGGAGCAGTTCTTC CASSLGLAGGWEQFF TRBJ2-1 . 15 TRBD2 TRBV28
TGCGCCAGCAGCTCGGGCGGGGTTGCGAACACAGAGGCGCAGTTTTTT CASSSGGVANTEAQFF TRBJ2-2 once 16 . TRBV5-1
TGTGCCAGCAGTGACGGGACTAGCGCCGGGGAGCTGTTTTTT CASSDGTSAGELFF TRBJ2-2 . 14 TRBD2 TRBV6-4
TGTGCCAGCAGTGACTCCTCAGCTGGGGAGCAGTTCTTC CASSDSSAGEQFF TRBJ2-1 many 13 . TRBV6-4
TGTGCCAGCAGTGTCGGGACAGACTATGGCTACACCTTC CASSVGTDYGYTF TRBJ1-2 . 13 TRBD1 TRBV6-1
TGTGCCAGCAATCAGGGGTCCCCACTCCGGACAGATGAGCAGTATTTT CASNQGSPLRTDEQYF TRBJ2-3 . 16 . TRBV12-3/TRBV12-4